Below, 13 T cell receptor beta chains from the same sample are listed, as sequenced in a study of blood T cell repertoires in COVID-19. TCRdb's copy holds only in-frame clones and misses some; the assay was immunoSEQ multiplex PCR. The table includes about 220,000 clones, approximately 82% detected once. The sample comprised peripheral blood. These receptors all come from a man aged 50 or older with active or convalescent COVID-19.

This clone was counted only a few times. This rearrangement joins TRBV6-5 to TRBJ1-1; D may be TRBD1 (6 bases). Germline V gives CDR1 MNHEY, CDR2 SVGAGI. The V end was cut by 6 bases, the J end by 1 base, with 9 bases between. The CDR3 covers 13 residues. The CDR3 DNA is TGTGCCAGCAGCTCGGACAGGAACACTGAAGCTTTCTTT. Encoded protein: CASSSDRNTEAFF.

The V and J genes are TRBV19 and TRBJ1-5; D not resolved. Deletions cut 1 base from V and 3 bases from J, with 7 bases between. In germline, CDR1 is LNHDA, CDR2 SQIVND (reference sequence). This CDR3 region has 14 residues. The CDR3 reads CASSIVRDNQPQHF. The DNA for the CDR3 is TGTGCCAGTAGTATAGTACGCGACAATCAGCCCCAGCATTTT.

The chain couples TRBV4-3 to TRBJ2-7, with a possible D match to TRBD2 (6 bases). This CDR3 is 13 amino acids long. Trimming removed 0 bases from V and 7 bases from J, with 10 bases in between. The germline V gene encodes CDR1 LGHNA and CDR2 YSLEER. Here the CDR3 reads CASSQESRGEQYV. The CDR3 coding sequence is TGCGCCAGCAGCCAAGAAAGCCGGGGGGAGCAGTACGTC.

CDR3 in DNA: TGTGCCAGCAGCGTCTACCCGCAGGGGGTGGGTAATTCACCCCTCCACTTT. Translated, it gives CASSVYPQGVGNSPLHF. The V gene is TRBV7-8, the J gene TRBJ1-6; 7 bases match TRBD1. This CDR3 comprises 17 residues. Trimming cost V 5 bases and J 6 bases; bases outside gene matches: 13. Per germline, CDR1 SGHVS and CDR2 FQNEAQ.

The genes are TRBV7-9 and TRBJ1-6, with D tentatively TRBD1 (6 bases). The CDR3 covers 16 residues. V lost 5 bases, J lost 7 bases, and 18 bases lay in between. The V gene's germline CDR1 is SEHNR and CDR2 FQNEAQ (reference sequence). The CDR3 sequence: CASSPVLGAKNSPLHF. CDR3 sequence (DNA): TGTGCCAGCAGCCCCGTTTTGGGGGCGAAGAATTCACCCCTCCACTTT.

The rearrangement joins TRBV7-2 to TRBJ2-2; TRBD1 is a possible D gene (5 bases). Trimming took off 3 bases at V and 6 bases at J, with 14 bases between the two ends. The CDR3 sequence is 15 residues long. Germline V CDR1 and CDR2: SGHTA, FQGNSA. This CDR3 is CASSFVPGWSGELFF. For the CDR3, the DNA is TGTGCCAGCAGCTTTGTCCCAGGGTGGTCCGGGGAGCTGTTTTTT.

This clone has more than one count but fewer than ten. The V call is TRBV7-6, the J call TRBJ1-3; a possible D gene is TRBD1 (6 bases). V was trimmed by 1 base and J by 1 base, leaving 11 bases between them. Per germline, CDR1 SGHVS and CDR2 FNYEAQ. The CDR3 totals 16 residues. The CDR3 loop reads CASSLVTGRSGNTIYF. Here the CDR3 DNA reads TGTGCCAGCAGCTTAGTGACAGGAAGATCTGGAAACACCATATATTTT.

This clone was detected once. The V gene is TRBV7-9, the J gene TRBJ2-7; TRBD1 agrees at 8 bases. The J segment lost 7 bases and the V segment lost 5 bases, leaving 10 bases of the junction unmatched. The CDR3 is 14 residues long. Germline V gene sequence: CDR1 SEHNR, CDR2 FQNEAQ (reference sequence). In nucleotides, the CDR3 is TGTGCCAGCAGCGCCGGACAGGGTCGAGGTGAGCAGTACGTC. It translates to CASSAGQGRGEQYV.

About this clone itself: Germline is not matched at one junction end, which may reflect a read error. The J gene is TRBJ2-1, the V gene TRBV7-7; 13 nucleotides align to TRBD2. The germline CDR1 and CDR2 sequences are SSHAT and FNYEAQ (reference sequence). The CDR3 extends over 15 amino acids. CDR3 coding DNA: TGTGCTAGCAGCCAGGGGACTAGCGGGGCGGATGAGCAGTTCTTC. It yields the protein CASSQGTSGADEQFF.

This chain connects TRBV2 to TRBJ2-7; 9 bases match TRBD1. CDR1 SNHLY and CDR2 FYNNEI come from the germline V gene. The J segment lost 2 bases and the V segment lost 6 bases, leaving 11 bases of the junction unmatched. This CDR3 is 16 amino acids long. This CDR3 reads CASRSTPGQGTYEQYF. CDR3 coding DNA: TGTGCCAGCAGGTCAACGCCGGGACAGGGTACCTACGAGCAGTACTTC.

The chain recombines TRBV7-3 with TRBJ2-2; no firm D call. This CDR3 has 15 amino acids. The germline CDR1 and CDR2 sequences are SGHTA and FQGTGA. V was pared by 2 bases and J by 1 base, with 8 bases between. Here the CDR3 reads CASSLVARNTGELFF. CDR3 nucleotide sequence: TGTGCCAGCAGCTTAGTGGCCCGGAACACCGGGGAGCTGTTTTTT.

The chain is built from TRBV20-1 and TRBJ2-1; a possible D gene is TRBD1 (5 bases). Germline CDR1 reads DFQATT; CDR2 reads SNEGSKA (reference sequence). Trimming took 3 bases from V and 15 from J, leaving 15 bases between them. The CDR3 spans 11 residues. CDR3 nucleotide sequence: TGCAGTGCTAGGGCGACTCCAGGGCGGTTCTTC. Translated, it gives CSARATPGRFF.

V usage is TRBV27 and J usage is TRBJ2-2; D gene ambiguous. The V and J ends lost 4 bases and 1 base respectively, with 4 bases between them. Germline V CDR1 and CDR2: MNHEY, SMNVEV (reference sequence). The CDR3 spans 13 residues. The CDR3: CASSYLNTGELFF. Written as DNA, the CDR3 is TGTGCCAGCAGTTACTTGAACACCGGGGAGCTGTTTTTT.